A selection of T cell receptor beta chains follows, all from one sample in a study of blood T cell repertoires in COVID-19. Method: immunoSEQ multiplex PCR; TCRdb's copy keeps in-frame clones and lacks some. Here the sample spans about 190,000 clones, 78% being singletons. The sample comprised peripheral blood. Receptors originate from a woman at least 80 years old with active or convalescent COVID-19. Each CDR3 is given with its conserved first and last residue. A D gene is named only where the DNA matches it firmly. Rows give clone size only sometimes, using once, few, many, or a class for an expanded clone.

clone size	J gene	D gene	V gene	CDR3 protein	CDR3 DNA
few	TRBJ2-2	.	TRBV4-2	CASSPWGQENTGELFF	TGTGCCAGCAGCCCCTGGGGACAAGAGAACACCGGGGAGCTGTTTTTT
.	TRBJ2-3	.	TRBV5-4	CASSQDITDTQYF	TGTGCCAGCAGCCAGGACATCACAGATACGCAGTATTTT
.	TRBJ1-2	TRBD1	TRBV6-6	CASSYLAGGNNYGYTF	TGTGCCAGCAGTTACCTGGCAGGGGGCAATAACTATGGCTACACCTTC
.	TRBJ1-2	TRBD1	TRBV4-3	CASSRRQGEDWNGYTF	TGCGCCAGCAGCCGTCGCCAGGGGGAGGATTGGAATGGCTACACCTTC
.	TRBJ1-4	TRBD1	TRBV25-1	CASSEWYGTGLSEKLFF	TGTGCCAGCAGTGAATGGTACGGGACAGGGTTAAGTGAAAAACTGTTTTTT
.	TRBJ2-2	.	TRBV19	CASNQINTGELFF	TGTGCCAGTAACCAGATAAACACCGGGGAGCTGTTTTTT
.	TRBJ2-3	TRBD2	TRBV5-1	CASSLVGLAGGPMDTQYF	TGCGCCAGCAGCTTGGTGGGACTAGCGGGGGGGCCGATGGATACGCAGTATTTT
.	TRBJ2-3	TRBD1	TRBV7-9	CASSLADRDRGTDTQYF	TGTGCCAGCAGCTTAGCTGACCGGGACAGGGGCACAGATACGCAGTATTTT
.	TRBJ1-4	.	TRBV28	CAHSDIGREDEKLFF	TGTGCCCACAGCGATATAGGCAGGGAAGACGAAAAACTGTTTTTT
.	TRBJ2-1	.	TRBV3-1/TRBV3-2	CASSRAGYYNEQFF	TGTGCCAGCAGCCGGGCGGGGTACTACAATGAGCAGTTCTTC
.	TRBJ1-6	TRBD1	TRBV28	CASTPLRTQRGRSYNSPLHF	TGTGCCAGCACCCCTCTCCGGACTCAAAGGGGGCGCTCCTATAATTCACCCCTCCACTTT
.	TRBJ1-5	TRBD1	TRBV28	CASSLTGDGQPQHF	TGTGCCAGCAGTTTAACAGGGGACGGTCAGCCCCAGCATTTT
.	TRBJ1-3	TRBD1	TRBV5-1	CASSEGQAPGNTIYF	TGCGCCAGCAGCGAAGGACAGGCTCCTGGAAACACCATATATTTT
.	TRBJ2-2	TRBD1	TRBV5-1	CASSLTGGTHTGELFF	TGCGCCAGCAGCTTGACAGGGGGGACACACACCGGGGAGCTGTTTTTT
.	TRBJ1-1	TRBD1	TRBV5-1	CASSPGQGENTEAFF	TGCGCCAGCAGCCCGGGACAGGGCGAGAACACTGAAGCTTTCTTT
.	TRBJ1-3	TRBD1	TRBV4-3	CASSQITGVSGNTIYF	TGCGCCAGCAGCCAAATAACAGGGGTTTCTGGAAACACCATATATTTT